This T cell receptor (beta chain) was documented in a study of cytomegalovirus exposure and HLA in healthy donors (dated by TCRdb to about 2017). As for the study more broadly: According to a later analysis, the approximately 120 validation repertoires were produced on the same platform as the approximately 620 repertoires of the first cohort. The study aimed to test whether signatures of past pathogen exposure could be identified by cataloging public T cell receptors. Along with the roughly 670-subject first cohort, a separate validation cohort of around 110 different subjects was used. To predict cytomegalovirus infection status, the study combined high-throughput TCR immunosequencing, statistical association of individual TCRs with disease status, and machine learning.

Separate from the approximately 700-subject first cohort, the validation cohort of roughly 110 subjects was the group to which the donors belonged. Points the paper makes about the study in general: The authors suggested that the approach could potentially be extended to other disease states and immunological phenotypes. Three of the identified cytomegalovirus-associated TCR beta chains were confirmed in vitro to be specific for cytomegalovirus antigens. Subsequent analysis determined that TCRs grouped into clusters in the first cohort also showed a tendency toward co-occurrence across the roughly 130 validation repertoires, and approximately 94% of cluster scores exceeded 0. A later analysis had no HLA typing for the validation cohort, so co-occurrence there was scored across all 130 or so repertoires. Most TCR sequences were observed very rarely across donors, whereas some public TCRs were present in many individuals. The classifier was reported to diagnose cytomegalovirus status with high specificity and sensitivity in both the original cohort and the validation cohort. A total of 150 to 200 TCR beta chains were listed by the study as associated with cytomegalovirus.

A note on this clone: No antigen is known for it. The sample holds no much larger clone one base away, and base qualities are not on file.

The CDR3 contains 15 residues, cysteine and phenylalanine counted. The DNA shown is the 45-base CDR3, in frame from base 1. The germline V gene sets CDR1 to SNHLY and CDR2 to FYNNEI. Between the V and J ends, shortened by 7 bases and 1 base respectively, the junction contains 15 bases. Library method: the immunoSEQ multiplex PCR assay. The paper's processing steps were these. To diagnose cytomegalovirus status from the catalog of TCR beta chain sequences, a statistical classification framework was built. The clones in this table, taken by TCRdb from immuneACCESS, are in-frame only. Not every clone is retained; where verified, under half of the shortfall comes from an unresolved V gene, and the cause of the rest is unknown. From that table come the V and J calls and clone size; the DNA was used to work out D and trimming. The sample table holds 100,000 to 150,000 clones, of which about 88% were seen once. Jointly, the top ten make up around 1.1% of the sample.

This receptor was taken from a woman younger than 35 in good health and CMV-seronegative. The chain was built from TRBV2 and TRBJ2-3; the D gene is unclear. The sequenced sample consisted of PBMCs. The CDR3 amino acid sequence is: CASNPDPRGTDTQYF. The DNA reads TGTGCCAGCAATCCAGACCCCCGGGGCACAGATACGCAGTATTTT.